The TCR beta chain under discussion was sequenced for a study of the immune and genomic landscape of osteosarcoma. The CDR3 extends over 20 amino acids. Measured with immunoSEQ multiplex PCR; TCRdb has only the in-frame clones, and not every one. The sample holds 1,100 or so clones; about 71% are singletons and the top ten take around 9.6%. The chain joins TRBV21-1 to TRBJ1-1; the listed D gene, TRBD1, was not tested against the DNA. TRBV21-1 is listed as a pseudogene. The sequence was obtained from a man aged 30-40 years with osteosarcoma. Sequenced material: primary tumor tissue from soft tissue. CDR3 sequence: CASSITRRTQGAPLNTEAFF. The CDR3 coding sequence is TGTGCCAGCTCTATCACTCGACGGACCCAGGGGGCCCCTTTGAACACTGAAGCTTTCTTT.